The T cell receptor beta chain described here comes from a study of CD8+ T cells in alopecia areata. This clone was seen a single time. Investigators isolated RNA and reverse transcribed it into cDNA to act as the sequencing template. The repertoire was sequenced with immunoSEQ multiplex PCR; TCRdb's copy has only in-frame clones and lacks some. The repertoire has fewer than 200,000 clones, about 60% of them found once; the top ten carry over 12%. The germline V gene has CDR1 GTSNPN and CDR2 SVGIG (reference sequence). The CDR3 spans 13 residues. Trimming removed 1 base from V and 3 bases from J, with 7 bases in between.

V usage is TRBV30 and J usage is TRBJ1-5; maybe TRBD1 (5 bases). The material sequenced was CD4+ T cells sorted from blood, taken at week 0. This receptor was identified in a human donor with alopecia areata. The CDR3 region is CAWSGGANQPQHF. The CDR3 region has the DNA TGTGCCTGGAGTGGCGGGGCCAATCAGCCCCAGCATTTT.